This T cell receptor beta chain was captured in a study of neurological immune-mediated disorders. From the 5' RACE reads, TCRdb called clonotypes with MiXCR, one entry per CDR3 protein. The sample yields 50,000 to 60,000 distinct CDR3 sequences, 3.5% to 4% seen once. The V end was cut by 3 bases, the J end by 5 bases, with 9 bases between. The CDR3 sequence is 12 residues long. In germline, CDR1 is DFQATT, CDR2 SNEGSKA (reference sequence). This clonotype came up many times. The chain joins TRBV20-1 to TRBJ2-3; tentatively, D is TRBD2 (5 bases). The sample taken for sequencing was CD4+ T cells from blood. The TCR originated in a woman aged 40-49 years with multiple sclerosis. The CDR3 spells CSASPGVDTQYF. DNA for the CDR3: TGCAGTGCTAGCCCCGGGGTAGATACGCAGTATTTT.